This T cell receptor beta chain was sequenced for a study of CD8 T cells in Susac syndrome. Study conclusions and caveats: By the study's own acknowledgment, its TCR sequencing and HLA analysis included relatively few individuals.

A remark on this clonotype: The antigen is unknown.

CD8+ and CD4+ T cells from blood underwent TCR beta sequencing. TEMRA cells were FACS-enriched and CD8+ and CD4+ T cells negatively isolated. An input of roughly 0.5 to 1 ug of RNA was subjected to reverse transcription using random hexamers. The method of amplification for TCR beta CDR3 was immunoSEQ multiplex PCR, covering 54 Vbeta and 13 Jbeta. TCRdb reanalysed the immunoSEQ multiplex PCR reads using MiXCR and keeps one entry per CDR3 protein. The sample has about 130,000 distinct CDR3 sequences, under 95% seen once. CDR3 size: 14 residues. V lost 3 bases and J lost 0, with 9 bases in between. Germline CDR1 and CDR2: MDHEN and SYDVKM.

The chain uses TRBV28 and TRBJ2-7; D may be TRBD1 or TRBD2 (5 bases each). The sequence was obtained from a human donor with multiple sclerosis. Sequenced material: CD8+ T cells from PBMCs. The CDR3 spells CASSFGAASYEQYF. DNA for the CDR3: TGTGCCAGCAGTTTCGGGGCGGCCTCCTACGAGCAGTACTTC.